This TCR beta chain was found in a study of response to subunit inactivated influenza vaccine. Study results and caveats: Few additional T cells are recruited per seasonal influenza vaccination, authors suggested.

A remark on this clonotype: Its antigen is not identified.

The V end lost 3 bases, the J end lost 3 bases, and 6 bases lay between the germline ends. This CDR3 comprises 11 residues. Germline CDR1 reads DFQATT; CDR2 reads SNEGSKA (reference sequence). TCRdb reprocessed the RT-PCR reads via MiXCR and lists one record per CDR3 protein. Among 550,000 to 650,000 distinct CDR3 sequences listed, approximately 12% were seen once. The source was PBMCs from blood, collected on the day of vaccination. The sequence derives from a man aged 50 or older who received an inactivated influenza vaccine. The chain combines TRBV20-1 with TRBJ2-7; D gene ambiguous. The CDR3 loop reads CSASPSYEQYF. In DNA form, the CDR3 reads TGCAGTGCTAGCCCCAGCTACGAGCAGTACTTC.